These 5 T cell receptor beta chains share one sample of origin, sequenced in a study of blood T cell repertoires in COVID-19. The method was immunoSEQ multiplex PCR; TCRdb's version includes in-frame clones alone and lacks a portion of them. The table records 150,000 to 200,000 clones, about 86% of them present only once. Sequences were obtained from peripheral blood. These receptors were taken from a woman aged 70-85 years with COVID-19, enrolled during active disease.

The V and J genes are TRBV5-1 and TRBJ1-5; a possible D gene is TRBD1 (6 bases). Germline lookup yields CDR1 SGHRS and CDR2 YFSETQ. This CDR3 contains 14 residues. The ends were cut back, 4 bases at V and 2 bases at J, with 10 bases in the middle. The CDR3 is CASSPGDGNQPQHF. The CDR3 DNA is TGCGCCAGCAGCCCAGGGGACGGCAATCAGCCCCAGCATTTT.

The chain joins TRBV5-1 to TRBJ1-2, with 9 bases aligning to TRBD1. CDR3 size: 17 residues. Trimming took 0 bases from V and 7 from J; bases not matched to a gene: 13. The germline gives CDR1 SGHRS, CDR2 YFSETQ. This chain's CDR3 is CASSLGFSGQGIGGYTF. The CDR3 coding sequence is TGCGCCAGCAGCTTGGGGTTTAGTGGACAGGGGATTGGTGGCTACACCTTC.

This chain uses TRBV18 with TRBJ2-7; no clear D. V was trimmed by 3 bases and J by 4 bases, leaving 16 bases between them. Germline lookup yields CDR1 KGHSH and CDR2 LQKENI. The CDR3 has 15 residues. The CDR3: CASSPNMNPLYEQYF. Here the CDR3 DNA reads TGTGCCAGCTCACCGAACATGAACCCCCTTTACGAGCAGTACTTC.

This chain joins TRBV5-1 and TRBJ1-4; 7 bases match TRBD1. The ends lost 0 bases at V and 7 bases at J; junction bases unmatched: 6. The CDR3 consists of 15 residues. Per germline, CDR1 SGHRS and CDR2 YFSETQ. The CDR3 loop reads CASSLAAQGGEKLFF. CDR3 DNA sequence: TGCGCCAGCAGCTTGGCCGCTCAGGGGGGTGAAAAACTGTTTTTT.

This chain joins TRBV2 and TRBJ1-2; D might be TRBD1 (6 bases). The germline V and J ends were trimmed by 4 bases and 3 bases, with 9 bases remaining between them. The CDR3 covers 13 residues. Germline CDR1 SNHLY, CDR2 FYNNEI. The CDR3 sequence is CASSGDTYYGYTF. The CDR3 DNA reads TGTGCCAGCAGTGGGGACACTTACTATGGCTACACCTTC.